These T cell receptor beta chains were read from a single sample in a study of T cell responses to AZD1222 COVID-19 vaccine. The repertoire was sequenced with immunoSEQ multiplex PCR; TCRdb's copy has only in-frame clones and lacks some. The table lists over 130,000 clones, 75% to 95% of them singletons, with around 2.9% in the top ten. Sequencing used peripheral blood, obtained 28 days after the second AZD1222 dose. All receptors derive from an adult who received the AZD1222 COVID-19 vaccine. Both conserved end residues are part of each CDR3. The order of the fields is J gene, clone size, D gene, V gene, CDR3 DNA, CDR3 protein. D genes are given only for firm matches. Clone sizes are given selectively: once, few, many, or a class where the clone is expanded.

J gene: TRBJ2-3
clone size: once
D gene: .
V gene: TRBV21-1
CDR3 DNA: TGTGCCAGCAGCCCTCAGGGAGATACGCAGTATTTT
CDR3 protein: CASSPQGDTQYF

J gene: TRBJ2-2
clone size: once
D gene: .
V gene: TRBV4-1
CDR3 DNA: TGCGCCAGCAGCCAAGATTATTACACCGGGGAGCTGTTTTTT
CDR3 protein: CASSQDYYTGELFF

J gene: TRBJ1-1
clone size: once
D gene: .
V gene: TRBV7-9
CDR3 DNA: TGTGCCAGCAGCTTGGGAGGGCCGATGAACACTGAAGCTTTCTTT
CDR3 protein: CASSLGGPMNTEAFF

J gene: TRBJ1-5
clone size: .
D gene: .
V gene: TRBV10-1
CDR3 DNA: TGCGCCAGCAGTGACGGCACGGATCAGCCCCAGCATTTT
CDR3 protein: CASSDGTDQPQHF

J gene: TRBJ1-5
clone size: .
D gene: TRBD1
V gene: TRBV27
CDR3 DNA: TGTGCCAGCAGTCGGACCGGACAGGGCGTAGAGCAGCCCCAGCATTTT
CDR3 protein: CASSRTGQGVEQPQHF

J gene: TRBJ2-1
clone size: .
D gene: .
V gene: TRBV5-4
CDR3 DNA: TGTGCCAGCAGCTTGGCGGGGCGGACCTACAATGAGCAGTTCTTC
CDR3 protein: CASSLAGRTYNEQFF

J gene: TRBJ2-1
clone size: .
D gene: .
V gene: TRBV27
CDR3 DNA: TGTGCCAGCAGTTTGGTGGGCGCCTACAATGAGCAGTTCTTC
CDR3 protein: CASSLVGAYNEQFF

J gene: TRBJ2-5
clone size: .
D gene: .
V gene: TRBV10-1
CDR3 DNA: TGCGCCAGCAGTGAGTCGGGTAGCTTCCCCCAAGAGACCCAGTACTTC
CDR3 protein: CASSESGSFPQETQYF

J gene: TRBJ2-7
clone size: .
D gene: .
V gene: TRBV6-5
CDR3 DNA: TGTGCCAGCAGTTACTCACGGGGAGGTAGCTCCTACGAGCAGTACTTC
CDR3 protein: CASSYSRGGSSYEQYF

J gene: TRBJ2-7
clone size: .
D gene: .
V gene: TRBV19
CDR3 DNA: TGTGCCAGTAGTCGGGGCGGACCCTACGAGCAGTACTTC
CDR3 protein: CASSRGGPYEQYF

J gene: TRBJ1-6
clone size: .
D gene: TRBD1
V gene: TRBV5-6
CDR3 DNA: TGTGCCAGCAGCCAACACGGGGGACAGATTAATTCACCCCTCCACTTT
CDR3 protein: CASSQHGGQINSPLHF

J gene: TRBJ1-4
clone size: .
D gene: TRBD1
V gene: TRBV5-1
CDR3 DNA: TGCGCCAGCAGCCCACTCGGGACAGGGCTCGCAACTAATGAAAAACTGTTTTTT
CDR3 protein: CASSPLGTGLATNEKLFF

J gene: TRBJ2-1
clone size: .
D gene: TRBD2
V gene: TRBV5-1
CDR3 DNA: TGCGCCAGCAGCTTGATCGGGACTAGCGGGAGGGCGACTGAGCAGTTCTTC
CDR3 protein: CASSLIGTSGRATEQFF

J gene: TRBJ2-1
clone size: .
D gene: TRBD2
V gene: TRBV2
CDR3 DNA: TGTGCCAGCAGAAAACTAGCGGACCACAATGAGCAGTTCTTC
CDR3 protein: CASRKLADHNEQFF

J gene: TRBJ2-7
clone size: .
D gene: TRBD2
V gene: TRBV4-1
CDR3 DNA: TGCGCCAGCAGCCAAGGGGTTAGGAGCGGGAGTGTTATCTACGAGCAGTACTTC
CDR3 protein: CASSQGVRSGSVIYEQYF

J gene: TRBJ2-7
clone size: .
D gene: .
V gene: TRBV30
CDR3 DNA: TGTGCCTGGAGTCCCCCCGCCGGGGTTAAGTCCGAGCAGTACTTC
CDR3 protein: CAWSPPAGVKSEQYF

J gene: TRBJ2-1
clone size: .
D gene: .
V gene: TRBV5-6
CDR3 DNA: TGTGCCAGCAGCTTGATAACTAGTCCTCTTGGCTCCTACAATGAGCAGTTCTTC
CDR3 protein: CASSLITSPLGSYNEQFF

J gene: TRBJ2-1
clone size: once
D gene: .
V gene: TRBV7-2
CDR3 DNA: TGTGCCAGCAGCTCCTTAAGACAGAATGAGCAGTTCTTC
CDR3 protein: CASSSLRQNEQFF

J gene: TRBJ1-5
clone size: .
D gene: .
V gene: TRBV7-9
CDR3 DNA: TGTGCCAGCAGCCCCGGTTCGGGGCAACAGCCCCAGCATTTT
CDR3 protein: CASSPGSGQQPQHF

J gene: TRBJ2-7
clone size: .
D gene: TRBD1
V gene: TRBV7-9
CDR3 DNA: TGTGCCAGCAGCGAAGACAGGGCCCGCGAGCAGTACTTC
CDR3 protein: CASSEDRAREQYF

J gene: TRBJ2-7
clone size: .
D gene: .
V gene: TRBV19
CDR3 DNA: TGTGCCAGTAGTCCCCGCGGGCCCTCCTCTCGCGAGCAGTACTTC
CDR3 protein: CASSPRGPSSREQYF

J gene: TRBJ2-1
clone size: .
D gene: TRBD1
V gene: TRBV4-1
CDR3 DNA: TGCGCCAGCAGCCTAGGGGACAGTAACTCCTACAATGAGCAGTTCTTC
CDR3 protein: CASSLGDSNSYNEQFF

J gene: TRBJ2-3
clone size: .
D gene: .
V gene: TRBV5-1
CDR3 DNA: TGCGCCAGCAGCTTGGACGGGAGAGCAGATACGCAGTATTTT
CDR3 protein: CASSLDGRADTQYF

J gene: TRBJ2-7
clone size: .
D gene: .
V gene: TRBV7-9
CDR3 DNA: TGTGCCAGCAGCGGGGAGCAAACGAGCTCCTACGAGCAGTACTTC
CDR3 protein: CASSGEQTSSYEQYF

J gene: TRBJ1-5
clone size: .
D gene: .
V gene: TRBV19
CDR3 DNA: TGTGCCAGTAGTACTGACAAGAATCAGCCCCAGCATTTT
CDR3 protein: CASSTDKNQPQHF